This record covers a single TCR beta chain. This entry belongs to a study of blood T cell repertoires in COVID-19. On the study more broadly: The analysed material was cDNA or gDNA that came from T cells, B-cell-depleted T cells, or PBMCs.

Germline trimming cut 2 bases from V and 2 bases from J; bases unmatched to any gene: 8. Germline CDR1 reads SGHRS; CDR2 reads YFSETQ. CDR3 size: 17 residues. TCRdb's table, derived via immunoSEQ multiplex PCR, lists solely in-frame clones and lacks some. The repertoire includes some 110,000 clones, about 76% of them detected once, and roughly two fifths sits in the top ten. The sample comprised peripheral blood. J is TRBJ2-5 and V is TRBV5-1; 11 positions match TRBD2. The TCR sequence derives from a man at least 80 years old with acute or convalescent COVID-19. CDR3 sequence reads: CASSFLATSGAQETQYF. CDR3 in DNA: TGCGCCAGCAGCTTTCTCGCGACTAGCGGGGCTCAAGAGACCCAGTACTTC.